This T cell receptor beta chain was sequenced during a study of blood T cell repertoires in COVID-19. Recruited during active infection, patients (from Seattle) were subsequently followed longitudinally. The CDR3 sequence is 17 residues long. The V gene lost 7 bases and the J gene lost 0 bases, with 19 bases spanning the gap. Germline CDR1 and CDR2: MDHEN and SYDVKM. Per the original data handling: Amplification of reference gene primers provided the estimated nucleated cell counts. Repertoires were generated with immunoSEQ multiplex PCR, while TCRdb's copy carries only in-frame clones and drops some. V, J and clone size are taken as reported in that table, and D and trimming were inferred from the DNA itself. The sample lists around 290,000 clones, about nine tenths occurring once.

The sample was peripheral blood. This receptor was taken from a woman in her twenties or thirties with COVID-19, enrolled during active disease. The rearrangement uses TRBV28 and TRBJ1-5, with D tentatively TRBD1 (6 bases). The CDR3: CASKPDSNPYSNQPQHF. CDR3 nucleotide sequence: TGTGCCAGCAAGCCGGACAGCAACCCTTATAGCAATCAGCCCCAGCATTTT.